The 15 T cell receptor beta chains reported below all come from one sample, sequenced in a study of read filtering for tumor transcriptome and immune sequencing. This library used 300 to 500 ng RNA and molecular barcoded adaptors spanning alpha/delta and beta/gamma chains. In TCRdb, the reads were re-called with MiXCR into one record per CDR3 protein. This sample has about 38,000 distinct CDR3 sequences, with approximately 14% found just once. The sequencing input was a population of CD138-negative cells sorted from bone marrow. These receptors all stem from a donor at least 40 years old with multiple myeloma.

A note on this clonotype: This may be a read error: a much more frequent sequence differs by one nucleotide. CDR3 in amino acids: CACSFYRDQNTGELFF. The DNA of the CDR3 is TGTGCCTGCAGCTTCTACCGGGACCAGAACACCGGGGAGCTGTTTTTT. This chain connects TRBV7-9 to TRBJ2-2; TRBD1 or TRBD2 may be the D gene (5 bases each). Germline V gene sequence: CDR1 SEHNR, CDR2 FQNEAQ (reference sequence). The CDR3 is made up of 16 amino acids.

This clonotype was detected many times. The chain links TRBV20-1 to TRBJ2-7; no reliable D call. The length of the CDR3 is 15 residues. The ends were cut back, 4 bases at V and 3 bases at J, with 19 bases in the middle. Germline CDR1 DFQATT, CDR2 SNEGSKA (reference sequence). The CDR3 protein is CSATQAQAAFYEQYF. The DNA for the CDR3 is TGCAGTGCTACCCAAGCGCAAGCCGCCTTCTACGAGCAGTACTTC.

This clonotype was observed at least ten times. The chain links TRBV6-6 to TRBJ1-1, with unresolved D. V was cut by 8 bases and J by 5 bases, with 12 bases left in between. This CDR3 has 12 amino acids. The germline V gene has CDR1 MNHNY and CDR2 SVGAGI (reference sequence). The chain's CDR3 is CASAGGRTEAFF. The CDR3 DNA reads as TGTGCCAGCGCCGGCGGGAGGACTGAAGCTTTCTTT.

This clonotype occurred many times. The rearrangement links TRBV28 to TRBJ2-5, with 13 bases matching TRBD2. J lost 4 bases, V lost 5 bases, and 7 bases had no gene match. Germline CDR1 is MDHEN and CDR2 is SYDVKM. This CDR3 is 16 amino acids long. CDR3 nucleotide sequence: TGTGCCAGCAGTCGGGGGGGACTAGCGGGGAGAGAGACCCAGTACTTC. Translating gives CASSRGGLAGRETQYF.

In the case of this clonotype: A much bigger clone sits one base away, suggesting this may be a read error. V is TRBV11-3 and J is TRBJ2-4; TRBD2 is a possible D gene (6 bases). The germline CDR1 and CDR2 sequences are SGHNT and YENEEA. This CDR3 is 16 amino acids long. CDR3: CASSSHLAETKNTQYF. The CDR3 nucleotides read TGTGCCAGCAGCTCCCATTTAGCGGAAACCAAAAACACTCAGTACTTC. The full variable domain, with the rest looked up from reference TRBV11-3 and TRBJ2-4, is EAGVVQSPRYKIIEKKQPVAFWCNPISGHNTLYWYLQNLGQGPELLIRYENEEAVDDSQLPKDRFSAERLKGVDSTLKIQPAELGDSAVYLCASSSHLAETKNTQYFGAGTRLSVL.

The table lists this clonotype with many counts. This chain joins TRBV12-3 or TRBV12-4 and TRBJ2-1, with 12 bases matching TRBD2. The V segment lost 8 bases and the J segment 8 bases; nucleotides outside the gene matches: 4. This CDR3 has 13 amino acids. In DNA form, the CDR3 reads TGTGCCAGCGGACTAGCGGGAACGGATGAGCAGTTCTTC. Translated: CASGLAGTDEQFF.

This clonotype has more than one count but fewer than ten. CDR3 loop: CASSLEGQRPNTEAFF. The CDR3 bases are TGTGCCAGCAGCTTAGAGGGGCAAAGGCCGAACACTGAAGCTTTCTTT. The chain joins TRBV7-9 to TRBJ1-1, with D perhaps matching TRBD1 (5 bases). The CDR3 runs 16 residues. The ends were cut back, 1 base at V and 1 base at J, with 13 bases in the middle. CDR1 is SEHNR, CDR2 FQNEAQ, per germline (reference sequence).

This clonotype counts as medium-sized. The chain employs TRBV7-2 and TRBJ2-1; 7 bases line up with TRBD1. The CDR3 has 17 residues. The V gene's germline CDR1 is SGHTA and CDR2 FQGNSA. Trimming cost V 0 bases and J 9 bases; bases outside gene matches: 14. CDR3 in amino acids: CASSLAWSPDRPSEQFF. The CDR3 nucleotides read TGTGCCAGCAGCTTAGCGTGGTCCCCGGACAGGCCCAGTGAGCAGTTCTTC.

This clonotype was detected only a few times. This chain joins TRBV21-1 and TRBJ1-5; TRBD1 is taken as the D call from the table, unchecked against the DNA. TRBV21-1 is a known pseudogene. The CDR3 totals 16 residues. The CDR3 DNA follows: TGTGCCAGCAGGCAGACAGGGGCGAAACTTAATCAGCCCCAGCATTTT. Translating it yields CASRQTGAKLNQPQHF.

This clonotype was observed at least ten times. This chain links TRBV19 with TRBJ2-2, with TRBD1 identical over 7 bases. Germline loops: CDR1 LNHDA, CDR2 SQIVND (reference sequence). The CDR3 length is 19 residues. J lost 1 base, V lost 7 bases, and 18 bases had no gene match. The CDR3 here is CASTPLPGGENWNTGELFF. The DNA for the CDR3 is TGTGCCAGTACCCCTTTGCCAGGGGGTGAAAACTGGAACACCGGGGAGCTGTTTTTT.

This clonotype was seen only a few times. The CDR3 here is CASSYYVTEETQYF. CDR3 DNA sequence: TGTGCCAGCAGTTACTACGTGACAGAAGAGACCCAGTACTTC. The chain links TRBV6-2 or TRBV6-3 to TRBJ2-5, with a weak D call TRBD1 (5 bases). Trimming left V 1 base short and J 3 bases short, with 9 bases between. Germline CDR1 MNHEY, CDR2 SVGEGT. This CDR3 spans 14 amino acids.

As concerns this clonotype: The junction differs from germline at one of its ends, possibly a read error. The chain links TRBV11-2 to TRBJ2-7; D possibly corresponds to TRBD1 (6 bases). Per the germline V gene, CDR1 is SGHAT and CDR2 is FQNNGV. The CDR3 loop spans 12 amino acids. The CDR3 region is CASSLGANDQYF. The DNA of the CDR3 is TGTGCCAGCAGCTTGGGGGCAAACGATCAGTACTTC. Drawing the rest from reference TRBV11-2 and TRBJ2-7, the complete variable domain is EAGVAQSPRYKIIEKRQSVAFWCNPISGHATLYWYQQILGQGPKLLIQFQNNGVVDDSQLPKDRFSAERLKGVDSTLKIQPAKLEDSAVYLCASSLGANDQYFGPGTRLTVT.

This clonotype was counted at least ten times. The chain carries TRBV19 and TRBJ2-1, with 9 bases aligning to TRBD2. V shed 5 bases, J shed 9 bases, and the junction held 8 bases outside the gene matches. The CDR3 loop spans 14 amino acids. Germline assignment: CDR1 LNHDA and CDR2 SQIVND (reference sequence). Here the CDR3 DNA reads TGTGCCAGTAGTGCGGGAGGGCGCGTCGGTGAGCAGTTCTTC. Its translation is CASSAGGRVGEQFF. Variable domain in full (rest from reference TRBV19 and TRBJ2-1): DGGITQSPKYLFRKEGQNVTLSCEQNLNHDAMYWYRQDPGQGLRLIYYSQIVNDFQKGDIAEGYSVSREKKESFPLTVTSAQKNPTAFYLCASSAGGRVGEQFFGPGTRLTVL.

V is TRBV6-1 and J is TRBJ2-1, with TRBD1 matching over 8 bases. The CDR3 runs 16 residues. J gave up 3 bases and V 2 bases, and 6 bases lay outside the gene matches. CDR1 and CDR2 (germline): MNHNS, SASEGT. The DNA for the CDR3 is TGTGCCAGCAGTGAATTGGGACAGGCAAACTACAATGAGCAGTTCTTC. As protein: CASSELGQANYNEQFF.

Regarding this clonotype: A clone one base away is much larger, so this may be a read error. The CDR3 end shows no conserved phenylalanine or tryptophan, and so a read error is likely. The genes are TRBV20-1 and TRBJ1-2; TRBD1 matches at 7 bases. Germline CDR1 reads DFQATT; CDR2 reads SNEGSKA (reference sequence). With 0 bases clipped from V and 8 bases from J, the junction kept 9 bases outside the gene matches. This CDR3 is 14 amino acids long. CDR3 in DNA: TGCAGTGCTAGAGATCAAAGGGGGCTCGGCGGCTACACCTCC. Amino acid sequence: CSARDQRGLGGYTS.